The rows below give T cell receptor beta chains drawn from one sample of a study of T cells in Graves' hyperthyroidism and ophthalmopathy. TCRdb re-called the multiplex PCR reads through MiXCR, storing one row per CDR3 protein. This table has about 600,000 distinct CDR3 sequences, more than 15% appearing once. Material: blood. These receptors were obtained from a woman aged 40 to 49 with Graves' ophthalmopathy. Each CDR3 is given without its conserved first and last residue.

v_gene,j_gene,CDR3aa
TRBV5-1,TRBJ2-7,ASRLGQSSYEQY
TRBV2,TRBJ2-2,ASRRDVLNTGELF
TRBV6-1,TRBJ2-2,ATRERGAITGELF
TRBV12-3/TRBV12-4,TRBJ2-5,ASSPQTGEETQY
TRBV2,TRBJ2-7,ASTNWGHEQY
TRBV2,TRBJ1-3,ASRQGASGNTIY
TRBV12-3/TRBV12-4,TRBJ2-1,ASSLRGRWNEQF
TRBV24-1,TRBJ2-1,ATRAGGETNEQF
TRBV2,TRBJ2-3,ASSRAGAEDTQY
TRBV20-1,TRBJ2-1,SASPSYEQF
TRBV4-2,TRBJ1-1,ASSQDWVVNTEAF
TRBV28,TRBJ1-4,ASSLPPGLGQDEKLF
TRBV12-3/TRBV12-4,TRBJ1-2,ASRSGVYGYT
TRBV7-3,TRBJ1-5,ASSPRHGGSNQPQH
TRBV2,TRBJ1-2,ASSLTTALARFT
TRBV20-1,TRBJ2-6,SAASGRHSGANVLT
TRBV2,TRBJ1-5,ASSDTRGQPQH
TRBV5-1,TRBJ1-1,ASSTGDLRAEAF
TRBV6-1,TRBJ2-3,ASSGRGLAAGDTQY
TRBV9,TRBJ1-4,ASSVGQTNEKLF
TRBV28,TRBJ2-5,ASSLGGSETQY
TRBV20-1,TRBJ2-5,SASSVTGGAWETQY
TRBV13,TRBJ2-5,ASSSLGTETQY
TRBV27,TRBJ2-5,ASSHTQGLRKETQY
TRBV3-1,TRBJ1-2,ASSSRQGSYGYT
TRBV7-3,TRBJ2-3,ASSPRDIFTDTQY
TRBV9,TRBJ1-1,ASSGGLQLNTEAF
TRBV7-2,TRBJ2-7,ASSNTSLTRDRVSYEQY
TRBV6-5,TRBJ1-6,ASSYSKGGGSPLH
TRBV7-2,TRBJ2-3,ASSAGWTRGTDTQY
TRBV6-1,TRBJ2-3,AVHHTGGDTQY
TRBV6-5,TRBJ2-7,ASSYGAGGSYEQY
TRBV10-3,TRBJ2-1,AISESGAGRVNEQF
TRBV5-1,TRBJ2-3,ASSLYRSTDTQY
TRBV12-3/TRBV12-4,TRBJ2-1,ASRAWSGRSYNEQF
TRBV2,TRBJ1-5,ASGGSHSNQPQH
TRBV5-1,TRBJ1-2,ASSLEPSATVYGYT
TRBV20-1,TRBJ1-2,SARDSGGGYT
TRBV30,TRBJ2-2,AWSPNTGELF
TRBV12-3/TRBV12-4,TRBJ1-2,ASSFRTPRPLGGYT
TRBV7-9,TRBJ1-6,ASSIQGVESPLH
TRBV12-3/TRBV12-4,TRBJ1-4,ASSFQSGGEKLF
TRBV6-2/TRBV6-3,TRBJ2-7,ASSWTGDSGHRLEQY
TRBV6-1,TRBJ1-5,ASGDDLWEYQPQH
TRBV5-1,TRBJ2-3,ASSKASGPVVTQY
TRBV6-1,TRBJ1-3,ASESSGNTIY
TRBV28,TRBJ1-2,ASSLSAPATKAVYT
TRBV18,TRBJ1-1,ASSPRDGLLEAF
TRBV12-3/TRBV12-4,TRBJ1-2,ASSFGAGLVGYT
TRBV20-1,TRBJ2-7,SAPRDSYEQY
TRBV19,TRBJ1-4,ASSIGQGTRGEKLF
TRBV20-1,TRBJ1-6,SARGQEYSPLH
TRBV3-1,TRBJ1-1,ASSPAEGEEAF
TRBV7-9,TRBJ2-7,ASSFGDRSYEQY
TRBV10-3,TRBJ2-1,AISSLPLDEQF
TRBV10-3,TRBJ2-7,AISEGEQGLAYEQY
TRBV6-5,TRBJ1-6,ASSSGPNLGSPLH
TRBV11-2,TRBJ1-4,ASDRGHNEKLF
TRBV15,TRBJ2-2,ATSNQGVAGELF